The TCR beta chain described here comes from a study of blood T cell repertoires in COVID-19. Across the whole study: The origin of the acute and convalescent COVID-19 samples was the United States, Italy and Spain.

Authors' methods: The assay estimated nucleated cells by amplifying reference gene primers. Produced via immunoSEQ multiplex PCR; TCRdb's table is partial and in-frame only. V and J calls and clone size are as listed in that table; D and trimming were resolved from the DNA. Found here are approximately 100,000 clones, approximately 86% of them singletons; the top ten hold roughly 2.7%. Which cohort a participant joined came from the clinical history participants gave. Source material: PBMCs or T cells enriched from blood (not recorded which). This receptor was obtained from a woman aged 45 to 65 who had recovered from COVID-19.

The CDR3 DNA reads TGTGCCAGCAGTACGTCAGGGATCGTGACTGAAGCTTTCTTT. It translates to CASSTSGIVTEAFF. The genes are TRBV25-1 and TRBJ1-1; D perhaps matches TRBD1 (5 bases). Looked up from germline, CDR1 is MGHDK and CDR2 is SYGVNS. There are 14 residues in the CDR3. The V end lost 5 bases, the J end lost 5 bases, and 15 bases lay between the germline ends.